This entry lists 7 T cell receptor beta chains sequenced from one sample in a study of vaccination and CD4 T cells after COVID-19. Sequencing of cultured CD4+ T cell DNA used the Oncomine TCR Beta short-read assay. TCRdb itself ran the PCR reads through MiXCR, one entry per CDR3 protein. The sample has around 18,000 distinct CDR3 sequences, 70% seen once; the top ten hold around 15%. As to treatment: roughly 11-day PBMC culture with coronavirus spike peptide pools or control peptides (ViraFEST assay). These receptors have no known antigen. Sequences were obtained from CD4+ T cells from blood, cultured in vitro. These receptors came from a human donor who had recovered from COVID-19.

The V and J genes are TRBV20-1 and TRBJ2-7, with D perhaps matching TRBD2 (7 bases). V shed 5 bases and J shed 6 bases, with 23 bases lying between them. The CDR3 loop spans 15 amino acids. Per the germline V gene, CDR1 is DFQATT and CDR2 is SNEGSKA (reference sequence). The CDR3 nucleotides are TGCAGTGCTGGGGGGGCGGCCGGGTTCGGGGGCGAGCAGTACTTC. This sequence encodes CSAGGAAGFGGEQYF.

This clonotype has just a few counts. The rearrangement links TRBV19 to TRBJ1-5; 9 bases line up with TRBD1. Trimming at V came to 4 bases and at J to 5 bases, leaving 3 bases not matched to a gene. Germline V gene sequence: CDR1 LNHDA, CDR2 SQIVND (reference sequence). The CDR3 has 14 residues. CDR3 loop: CASSTRTGDQPQHF. DNA for the CDR3: TGTGCCAGTAGTACAAGGACAGGGGATCAGCCCCAGCATTTT.

The chain recombines TRBV20-1 with TRBJ2-3; D is unclear. The CDR3 consists of 13 residues. CDR1 is DFQATT, CDR2 SNEGSKA, per germline (reference sequence). The ends were cut back, 0 bases at V and 1 base at J, with 5 bases in the middle. The CDR3 region is CSARDEGTDTQYF. The CDR3 DNA is TGCAGTGCTAGAGATGAGGGCACAGATACGCAGTATTTT.

The genes are TRBV2 and TRBJ2-7; 10 nucleotides align to TRBD2. After removal of 4 bases from V and 5 bases from J, the junction contained 5 bases not matched to a gene. The CDR3 is 14 residues long. The germline V gene encodes CDR1 SNHLY and CDR2 FYNNEI. The CDR3 spells CASSVQREGHEQYF. The CDR3 DNA reads TGTGCCAGCAGTGTTCAGCGGGAGGGCCACGAGCAGTACTTC.

The chain joins TRBV27 to TRBJ2-2, with D possibly TRBD2 on 6 matching bases. This CDR3 comprises 16 residues. CDR1 is MNHEY and CDR2 is SMNVEV in the germline V gene (reference sequence). V was trimmed by 4 bases and J by 6 bases, leaving 18 bases between them. CDR3 residues: CASSSRGGGMAGELFF. The CDR3 DNA reads TGTGCCAGCAGTTCCCGGGGCGGCGGGATGGCCGGGGAGCTGTTTTTT.

The rearrangement links TRBV11-2 to TRBJ1-5; tentative D call: TRBD1 (6 bases). This CDR3 region has 14 residues. V was trimmed by 5 bases and J by 7 bases, leaving 15 bases between them. CDR1 is SGHAT, CDR2 FQNNGV, per germline. The chain's CDR3 is CASSPGGQGQPQHF. The CDR3 bases are TGTGCCAGCAGCCCGGGGGGGCAGGGCCAGCCCCAGCATTTT.

This clonotype has only a few counts. The chain employs TRBV7-3 and TRBJ2-1, with 10 bases matching TRBD2. Germline CDR1 is SGHTA and CDR2 is FQGTGA. This CDR3 spans 15 amino acids. The V and J ends lost 5 bases and 6 bases, in that order; junction bases with no gene match: 7. This CDR3 is CASSAASGSVNEQFF. The CDR3 DNA follows: TGTGCCAGCAGCGCCGCTAGCGGGAGTGTCAATGAGCAGTTCTTC. Together with reference TRBV7-3 and TRBJ2-1, the CDR3 gives the full variable domain: GAGVSQTPSNKVTEKGKYVELRCDPISGHTALYWYRQSLGQGPEFLIYFQGTGAADDSGLPNDRFFAVRPEGSVSTLKIQRTERGDSAVYLCASSAASGSVNEQFFGPGTRLTVL.